This T cell receptor beta chain was documented in a study of cytomegalovirus exposure and HLA in healthy donors. The germline V gene encodes CDR1 SGHVS and CDR2 FQNEAQ. The CDR3 runs 14 residues. V trimming: 5 bases; J trimming: 5 bases; junction bases outside the gene matches: 6. The PCR contained 60 Vbeta and 13 Jbeta primers. TCRdb's table, derived via immunoSEQ multiplex PCR, lists solely in-frame clones and lacks some. The repertoire holds some 180,000 clones, with just under 80% as singletons. The sequenced material came from PBMCs. The receptor comes from a woman in her 30s in good health and CMV-seronegative. The chain combines TRBV7-8 with TRBJ1-2; 9 nucleotides align to TRBD1. The CDR3 spells CASSPTGGLYGYTF. CDR3 sequence (DNA): TGTGCCAGCAGCCCGACAGGGGGTCTATATGGCTACACCTTC.